This record looks at one T cell receptor (beta chain) sequence and its context. As for time point: time of PML onset. Prior interferon beta treatment was universal, and the PML patients were all female. The data belong to a study of multiple sclerosis patients with progressive multifocal leukoencephalopathy. The data were produced by immunoSEQ multiplex PCR, yet TCRdb's version contains in-frame clones alone and is incomplete. The sample carries 25,000 to 35,000 clones, roughly 87% recorded once. The clonotype originates from a human donor with progressive multifocal leukoencephalopathy. The sequencing used PBMCs, collected from a patient treated with natalizumab.

CDR3 coding DNA: TGTGCCAGCAGCTTACCGGCGGATACGCAGTATTTT. Amino acids: CASSLPADTQYF. The rearrangement joins TRBV11-2 to TRBJ2-3; no reliable D call. V was shortened by 2 bases and J by 6 bases, with 6 bases between the two germline ends. Germline values: CDR1 SGHAT, CDR2 FQNNGV. CDR3 size: 12 residues.